What follows is one T cell receptor beta chain and its context. Assay used: immunoSEQ multiplex PCR; TCRdb lists only in-frame clones, some missing. The repertoire has 75,000 to 100,000 clones, approximately 96% of them found once; the top ten carry 0.36%. The sample originates from a study of technical replicates of blood from a handful of donors. The V segment lost 5 bases and the J segment 3 bases; nucleotides outside the gene matches: 7. Germline V gene sequence: CDR1 MNHEY, CDR2 SVGAGI. This CDR3 has 15 residues. The sequencing input was T cells isolated from PBMCs. The chain employs TRBV6-5 and TRBJ2-3; 8 nucleotides align to TRBD1. This TCR derives from a human donor in good health. In nucleotides, the CDR3 is TGTGCCAGCAGTCGAGACGGACAGGGAACAGATACGCAGTATTTT. Amino acid sequence: CASSRDGQGTDTQYF.